This T cell receptor beta chain emerged from a study of blood T cell repertoires in COVID-19. The data were produced by immunoSEQ multiplex PCR, yet TCRdb's version contains in-frame clones alone and is incomplete. The repertoire includes approximately 170,000 clones, roughly 84% of them detected once, and 6.5% to 7.5% sits in the top ten. The sequenced sample consisted of peripheral blood. The TCR originated in an elderly man with COVID-19, enrolled during active disease.

CDR3 sequence (DNA): TGTGCCAGCAGTTCATATGGGGGAAGGACAGGGGGCCTTGGCTATGGCTACACCTTC. It translates to CASSSYGGRTGGLGYGYTF. V gene TRBV28 combines with J gene TRBJ1-2, with TRBD1 matching 11 bases. In germline, CDR1 is MDHEN, CDR2 SYDVKM. J lost 4 bases, V lost 4 bases, and 17 bases had no gene match. This CDR3 is 19 amino acids long.